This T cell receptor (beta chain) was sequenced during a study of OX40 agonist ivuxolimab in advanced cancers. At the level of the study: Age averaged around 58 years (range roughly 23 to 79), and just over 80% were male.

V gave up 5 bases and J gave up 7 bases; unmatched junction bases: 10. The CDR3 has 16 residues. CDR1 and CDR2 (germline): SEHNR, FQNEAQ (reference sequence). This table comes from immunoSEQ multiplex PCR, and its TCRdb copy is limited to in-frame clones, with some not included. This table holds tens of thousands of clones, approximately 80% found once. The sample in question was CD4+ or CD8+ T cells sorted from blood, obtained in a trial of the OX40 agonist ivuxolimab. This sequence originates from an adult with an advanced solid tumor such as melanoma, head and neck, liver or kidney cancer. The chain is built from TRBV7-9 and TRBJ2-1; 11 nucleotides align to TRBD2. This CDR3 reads CASSPLAGEGRNEQFF. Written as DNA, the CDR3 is TGTGCCAGCAGCCCACTAGCGGGAGAAGGGAGAAATGAGCAGTTCTTC.